This record looks at one T cell receptor beta chain sequence and its context. Sequencing used immunoSEQ multiplex PCR; TCRdb keeps in-frame clones, though not all of them. This sample has roughly 390,000 clones, with more than 85% found just once. Germline CDR1 reads KGHSH; CDR2 reads LQKENI. V lost 4 bases to trimming and J lost 0 bases, with 12 bases between them. The CDR3 consists of 15 residues. This sample was included in a study of Ad26.COV2.S vaccination and SARS-CoV-2 variants. Overall study: Intramuscular Ad26.COV2.S at 5x10^10 or 1x10^11 viral particles.

Treatment here: approximately 18 received Ad26.COV2.S at low or high dose, single or two shots; about 5 received placebo; per-sample allocation not given. All samples were drawn on day 63, counting from the first vaccine or placebo injection. The clonotype comes from a person between 18 and 59 years old who received the Ad26.COV2.S COVID-19 vaccine or a placebo. This chain uses TRBV18 with TRBJ1-1; perhaps TRBD1 as D (5 bases). Here the sequenced sample was peripheral blood, taken in a trial of Ad26.COV2.S vaccine versus placebo. CDR3 in amino acids: CASSRLWGMNTEAFF. CDR3 nucleotide sequence: TGTGCCAGCTCACGTCTCTGGGGGATGAACACTGAAGCTTTCTTT. Full variable domain (remainder filled in from reference TRBV18 and TRBJ1-1): NAGVMQNPRHLVRRRGQEARLRCSPMKGHSHVYWYRQLPEEGLKFMVYLQKENIIDESGMPKERFSAEFPKEGPSILRIQQVVRGDSAAYFCASSRLWGMNTEAFFGQGTRLTVV.